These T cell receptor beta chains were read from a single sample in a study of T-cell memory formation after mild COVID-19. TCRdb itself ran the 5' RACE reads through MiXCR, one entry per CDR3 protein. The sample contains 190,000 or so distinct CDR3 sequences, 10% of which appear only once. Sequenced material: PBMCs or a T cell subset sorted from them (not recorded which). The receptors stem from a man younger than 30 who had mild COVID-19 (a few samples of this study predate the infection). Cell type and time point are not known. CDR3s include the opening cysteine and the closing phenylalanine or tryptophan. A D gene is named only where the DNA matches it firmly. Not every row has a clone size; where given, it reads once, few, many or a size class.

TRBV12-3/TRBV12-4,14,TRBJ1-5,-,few,TGTGCCAGCAGTTTTTGGGGCAGCAATCAGCCCCAGCATTTT,CASSFWGSNQPQHF
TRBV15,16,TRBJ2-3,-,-,TGTGCCACCAGCAGAGATCTCGCAACAGGGTCAGATACGCAGTATTTT,CATSRDLATGSDTQYF
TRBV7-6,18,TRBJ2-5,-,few,TGTGCCAGCAGCGCAATGGAGCGGGCTGCCCCGAATCAAGAGACCCAGTACTTC,CASSAMERAAPNQETQYF
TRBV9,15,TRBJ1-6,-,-,TGTGCCAGCAGCGTAGATTCGCAGGGGAATTCACCCCTCCACTTT,CASSVDSQGNSPLHF
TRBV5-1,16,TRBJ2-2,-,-,TGCGCCAGCAGCTGGAAACGTAGTTGGGCTTCCGGGGAGCTGTTTTTT,CASSWKRSWASGELFF
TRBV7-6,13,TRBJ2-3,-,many,TGTGCCAGCAGCTTAGGCCGTCTAGATACGCAGTATTTT,CASSLGRLDTQYF
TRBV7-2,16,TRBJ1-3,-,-,TGTGCCAGCAGCCAAAGCGGGGTAAACGCTGGAAACACCATATATTTT,CASSQSGVNAGNTIYF
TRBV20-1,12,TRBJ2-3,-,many,TGCAGTGCCCAGTGGCGGGCAGATACGCAGTATTTT,CSAQWRADTQYF
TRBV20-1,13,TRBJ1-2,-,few,TGCAGTGCTAGGCCCCCAGCGTACTATGGCTACACCTTC,CSARPPAYYGYTF
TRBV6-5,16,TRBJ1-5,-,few,TGTGCCAGCAGTTCAACAGGGTCGGCTGGCAATCAGCCCCAGCATTTT,CASSSTGSAGNQPQHF
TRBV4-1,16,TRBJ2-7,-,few,TGCGCCAGCAGCCAGTTCCAGGAGATTCAAGCCTACGAGCAGTACTTC,CASSQFQEIQAYEQYF
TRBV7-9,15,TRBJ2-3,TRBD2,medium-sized,TGTGCCAGCACCTTGGGGACTAGCGGGAGGCATACGCAGTATTTT,CASTLGTSGRHTQYF
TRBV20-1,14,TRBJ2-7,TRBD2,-,TGCAGTGCCATCGGGGCTAGCGGGGGTTACGAGCAGTACTTC,CSAIGASGGYEQYF
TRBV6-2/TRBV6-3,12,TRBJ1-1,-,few,TGTGCCAGCAGACTCGTCGCGACTGAAGCTTTCTTT,CASRLVATEAFF
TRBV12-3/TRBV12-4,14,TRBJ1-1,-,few,TGTGCCAGCAGTTTAGTGCCGGACAACACTGAAGCTTTCTTT,CASSLVPDNTEAFF
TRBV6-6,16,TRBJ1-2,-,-,TGTGCCAGCAGTTACGCTTCGGGGATTTTTAGCTATGGCTACACCTTC,CASSYASGIFSYGYTF
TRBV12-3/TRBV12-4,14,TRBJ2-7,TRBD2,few,TGTGCCAGCAGCGATAGCGGGGGGTACTACGAGCAGTACTTC,CASSDSGGYYEQYF
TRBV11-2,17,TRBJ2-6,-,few,TGTGCCAGCAGCCAGCCGTCGACGGGGGTTGGGGCCAACGTCCTGACTTTC,CASSQPSTGVGANVLTF
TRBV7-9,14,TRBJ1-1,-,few,TGTGCCAGCATCCCGGGGGCAGTGAACACTGAAGCTTTCTTT,CASIPGAVNTEAFF
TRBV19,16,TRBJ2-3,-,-,TGTGCCAGTAGTATAATGGGCAGGGGAAGCACAGATACGCAGTATTTT,CASSIMGRGSTDTQYF
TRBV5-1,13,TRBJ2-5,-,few,TGCGCCAGTTGGGCTAGCGTGGAGGAGACCCAGTACTTC,CASWASVEETQYF
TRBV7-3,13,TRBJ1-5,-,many,TGTGCCAGCAGTCTTAATAACAATCAGCCCCAGCATTTT,CASSLNNNQPQHF
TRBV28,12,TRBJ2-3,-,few,TGTGCCAGCAGATCAGTGATAGATACGCAGTATTTT,CASRSVIDTQYF
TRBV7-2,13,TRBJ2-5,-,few,TGTGCCAGCAGCTTAGATTTGAGAGAGACCCAGTACTTC,CASSLDLRETQYF
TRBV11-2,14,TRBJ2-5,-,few,TGTGCCAGCAGCTTTGGACTCAGAGGAGAGACCCAGTACTTC,CASSFGLRGETQYF
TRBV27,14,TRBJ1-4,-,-,TGTGCCAGCAGGGACACAGGGAGCGATGAAAAACTGTTTTTT,CASRDTGSDEKLFF
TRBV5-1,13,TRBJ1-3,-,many,TGCGCCAGCAGCTTGGGGGCTGGAAACACCATATATTTT,CASSLGAGNTIYF
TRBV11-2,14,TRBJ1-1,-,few,TGTGCCAGCAGCCTCCGGGGGGTAAGCACTGAAGCTTTCTTT,CASSLRGVSTEAFF
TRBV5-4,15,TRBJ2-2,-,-,TGTGCCAGCAGGCCCACAGGGTCGAACACCGGGGAGCTGTTTTTT,CASRPTGSNTGELFF
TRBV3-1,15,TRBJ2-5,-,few,TGTGCCAGCAGCCGGACCGAGGCGTACCAAGAGACCCAGTACTTC,CASSRTEAYQETQYF
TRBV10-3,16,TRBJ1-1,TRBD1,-,TGTGCCATCAGGGACTTGGACAGGGGCGTGGTCACTGAAGCTTTCTTT,CAIRDLDRGVVTEAFF
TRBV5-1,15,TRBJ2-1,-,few,TGCGCCAGCAGCCTAGGGCCCGGCGGGTGGAATGAGCAGTTCTTC,CASSLGPGGWNEQFF
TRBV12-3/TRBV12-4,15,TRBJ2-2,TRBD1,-,TGTGCCAGCAGTTCCGGGACAGGGGGCACCGGGGAGCTGTTTTTT,CASSSGTGGTGELFF
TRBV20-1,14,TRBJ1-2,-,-,TGCAGTGCTAAACTCGGGACGGCTAACTATGGCTACACCTTC,CSAKLGTANYGYTF
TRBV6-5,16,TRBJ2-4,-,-,TGTGCCAGCAGTTACTCCCCAGACAAGGCCAAAAACATTCAGTACTTC,CASSYSPDKAKNIQYF
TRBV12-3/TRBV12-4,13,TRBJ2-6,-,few,TGTGCCAGCAGCCTTTATGCGGCCAACGTCCTGACTTTC,CASSLYAANVLTF
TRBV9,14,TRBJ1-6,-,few,TGTGCCAGCAGCGGACAGGCGGGGAATTCACCCCTCCACTTT,CASSGQAGNSPLHF
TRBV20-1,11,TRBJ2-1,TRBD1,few,TGCAGTGCTACAGGGGGCAATGAGCAGTTCTTC,CSATGGNEQFF
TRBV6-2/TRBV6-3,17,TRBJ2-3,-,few,TGTGCCAGCAGTTACCCCCTTAGCGGGACAGACACAGATACGCAGTATTTT,CASSYPLSGTDTDTQYF
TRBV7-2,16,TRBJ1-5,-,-,TGTGCCAGCAGCTTAGAGGTGGGCAGGGAAAATCAGCCCCAGCATTTT,CASSLEVGRENQPQHF
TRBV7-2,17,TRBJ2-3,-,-,TGTGCCAGCAGCCCAGAAGGGGGGCCGTCAGGCACAGATACGCAGTATTTT,CASSPEGGPSGTDTQYF
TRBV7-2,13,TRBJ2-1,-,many,TGTGCCAGCAGCGCCTCTAGCGTTGGTGAGCAGTTCTTC,CASSASSVGEQFF
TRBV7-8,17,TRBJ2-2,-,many,TGTGCCAGCAGCAACAACGACAGGGAGGTAGTGGCCGGGGAGCTGTTTTTT,CASSNNDREVVAGELFF
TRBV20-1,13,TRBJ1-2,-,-,TGCAGTGCTATGCGGACAGCTCTCTATGGCTACACCTTC,CSAMRTALYGYTF
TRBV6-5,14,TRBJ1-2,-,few,TGTGCCAGCAGTAAACAGGTGAACGACTATGGCTACACCTTC,CASSKQVNDYGYTF
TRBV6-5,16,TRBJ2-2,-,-,TGTGCCAGCAGGATTCACGGGGGGCTGAACACCGGGGAGCTGTTTTTT,CASRIHGGLNTGELFF
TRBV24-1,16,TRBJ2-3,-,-,TGTGCCACCAGTGAAGGGGGACACTTGTCCACAGATACGCAGTATTTT,CATSEGGHLSTDTQYF
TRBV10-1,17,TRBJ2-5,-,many,TGCGCCAGCAGTGAGTCGACTCCGGCCAGCTACCAAGAGACCCAGTACTTC,CASSESTPASYQETQYF
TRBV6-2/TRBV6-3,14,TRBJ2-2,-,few,TGTGCCAGCAGTTACCGACTGGAGGGTACGGAGCTGTTTTTT,CASSYRLEGTELFF
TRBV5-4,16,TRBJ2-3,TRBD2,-,TGTGCCAGCAGCTACCGGACTAGCGGGACCACAGATACGCAGTATTTT,CASSYRTSGTTDTQYF
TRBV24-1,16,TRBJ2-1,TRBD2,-,TGTGCCACCAGTGATTTGCTGGTAGCGGGGGGAAATGAGCAGTTCTTC,CATSDLLVAGGNEQFF
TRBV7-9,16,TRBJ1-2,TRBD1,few,TGTGCCAGCAGCTTAGGACAGGGGGACACTAACTATGGCTACACCTTC,CASSLGQGDTNYGYTF
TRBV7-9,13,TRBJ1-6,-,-,TGTGCCAGCAGCTTAGAGTGGTCATCACCCCTCCACTTT,CASSLEWSSPLHF
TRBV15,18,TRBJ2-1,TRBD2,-,TGTGCCACCAGCGGACCGGGACTAGCGGGGGGGGCCTACAATGAGCAGTTCTTC,CATSGPGLAGGAYNEQFF
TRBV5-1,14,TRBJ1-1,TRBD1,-,TGCGCCAGCAGCCAACAGGGGGGAAACACTGAAGCTTTCTTT,CASSQQGGNTEAFF